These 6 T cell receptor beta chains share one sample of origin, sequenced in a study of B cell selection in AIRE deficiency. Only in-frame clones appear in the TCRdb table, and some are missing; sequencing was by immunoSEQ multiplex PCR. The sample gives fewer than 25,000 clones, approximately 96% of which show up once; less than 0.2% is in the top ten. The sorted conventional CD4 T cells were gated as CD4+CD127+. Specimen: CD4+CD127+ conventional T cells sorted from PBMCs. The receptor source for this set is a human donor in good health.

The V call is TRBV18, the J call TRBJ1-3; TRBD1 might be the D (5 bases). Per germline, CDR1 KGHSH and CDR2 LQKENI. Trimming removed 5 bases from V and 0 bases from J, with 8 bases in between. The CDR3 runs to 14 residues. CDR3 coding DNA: TGTGCCAGCTCATTAGACAGCTCTGGAAACACCATATATTTT. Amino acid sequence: CASSLDSSGNTIYF.

DNA for the CDR3: TGTGCCAGCAGCTTAGTACGTACCGGGGAGCTGTTTTTT. It encodes CASSLVRTGELFF. The chain has TRBV7-9 and TRBJ2-2; D is ambiguous. CDR3 length equals 13 residues. Per the germline V gene, CDR1 is SEHNR and CDR2 is FQNEAQ (reference sequence). Trimming removed 1 base at V and 5 bases at J, with 5 bases between.

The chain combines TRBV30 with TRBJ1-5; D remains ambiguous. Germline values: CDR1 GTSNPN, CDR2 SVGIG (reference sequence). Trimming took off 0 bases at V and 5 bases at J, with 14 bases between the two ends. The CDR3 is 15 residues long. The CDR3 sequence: CAWSVLGSSDQPQHF. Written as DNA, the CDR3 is TGTGCCTGGAGTGTACTCGGGTCTTCGGATCAGCCCCAGCATTTT.

For the CDR3, the DNA is TGTGCCAGCAGCCACCAGGGGGCTGGAGGAAACACCATATATTTT. As protein: CASSHQGAGGNTIYF. The V gene is TRBV16, the J gene TRBJ1-3; 8 bases align to TRBD1. The CDR3 length is 15 residues. V was pared by 3 bases and J by 4 bases, with 5 bases of the junction left unmatched. Looked up from germline, CDR1 is KGHSY and CDR2 is FQNENV.

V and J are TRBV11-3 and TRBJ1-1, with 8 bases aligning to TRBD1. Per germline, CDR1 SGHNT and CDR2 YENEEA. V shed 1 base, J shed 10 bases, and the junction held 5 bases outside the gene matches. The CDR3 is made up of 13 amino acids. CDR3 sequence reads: CASSLGRGRRAFF. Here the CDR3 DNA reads TGTGCCAGCAGCTTAGGCAGGGGGCGAAGAGCTTTCTTT.

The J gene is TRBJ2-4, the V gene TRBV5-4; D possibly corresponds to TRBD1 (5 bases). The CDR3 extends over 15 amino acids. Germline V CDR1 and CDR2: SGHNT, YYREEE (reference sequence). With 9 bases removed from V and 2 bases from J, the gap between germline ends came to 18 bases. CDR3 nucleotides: TGTGCCACCTCACCGAAGGGGATCACCAAAAACATTCAGTACTTC. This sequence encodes CATSPKGITKNIQYF.